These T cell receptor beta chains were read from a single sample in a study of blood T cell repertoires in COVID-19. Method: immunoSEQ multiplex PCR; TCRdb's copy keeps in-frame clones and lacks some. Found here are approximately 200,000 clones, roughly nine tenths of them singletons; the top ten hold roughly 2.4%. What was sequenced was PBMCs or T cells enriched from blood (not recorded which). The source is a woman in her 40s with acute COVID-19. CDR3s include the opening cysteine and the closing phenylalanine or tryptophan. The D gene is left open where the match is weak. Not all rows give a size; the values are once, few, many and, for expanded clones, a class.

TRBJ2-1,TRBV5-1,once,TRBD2,CASSWGLAGGSYNEQFF,TGCGCCAGCAGCTGGGGACTAGCGGGAGGTTCCTACAATGAGCAGTTCTTC
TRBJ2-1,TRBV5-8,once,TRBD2,CASSLTSVNEQFF,TGTGCCAGCAGTTTAACTAGCGTCAATGAGCAGTTCTTC
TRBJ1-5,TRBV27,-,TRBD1,CAATGGGTNQPQHF,TGTGCCGCCACAGGGGGGGGGACGAATCAGCCCCAGCATTTT
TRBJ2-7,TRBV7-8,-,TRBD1,CASSRASGQPSYEQYF,TGTGCCAGCAGCCGAGCATCGGGACAGCCCTCCTACGAGCAGTACTTC
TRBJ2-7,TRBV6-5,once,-,CASSYSSGHSYEQYF,TGTGCCAGCAGTTACTCCTCGGGTCATAGCTACGAGCAGTACTTC
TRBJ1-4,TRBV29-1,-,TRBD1,CSVMPQGAPTNEKLFF,TGCAGCGTCATGCCTCAGGGGGCTCCAACTAATGAAAAACTGTTTTTT
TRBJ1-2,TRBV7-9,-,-,CASSLPGRSFGYTF,TGTGCCAGCAGCTTACCCGGTCGGAGCTTTGGCTACACCTTC
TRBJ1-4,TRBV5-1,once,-,CASSEGRDLTNEKLFF,TGCGCCAGCAGCGAAGGACGGGATCTAACTAATGAAAAACTGTTTTTT
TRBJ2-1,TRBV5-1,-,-,CASSLVDNEQFF,TGCGCCAGCAGCTTGGTCGACAATGAGCAGTTCTTC
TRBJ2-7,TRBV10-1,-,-,CASSEGTDERYYEQYF,TGCGCCAGCAGTGAAGGTACGGACGAGCGGTATTACGAGCAGTACTTC
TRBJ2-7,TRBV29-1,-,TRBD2,CSVASGQAYEQYF,TGCAGCGTAGCTAGCGGGCAAGCCTACGAGCAGTACTTC
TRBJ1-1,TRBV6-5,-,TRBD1,CASTGGYTEAFF,TGTGCCAGCACAGGGGGATACACTGAAGCTTTCTTT
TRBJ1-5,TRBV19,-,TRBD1,CAASAGQGSNQPQHF,TGTGCCGCCTCCGCGGGACAGGGGTCGAATCAGCCCCAGCATTTT
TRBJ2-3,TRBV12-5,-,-,CASGSNPGGLTDTQYF,TGTGCTAGTGGTTCTAATCCGGGGGGCCTGACAGATACGCAGTATTTT
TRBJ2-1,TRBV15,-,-,CATSSHPRGSSYNEQFF,TGTGCCACCAGCTCGCACCCCCGGGGGAGCTCCTACAATGAGCAGTTCTTC
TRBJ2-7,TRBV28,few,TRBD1,CASSGGQGYEQYF,TGTGCCAGCAGTGGGGGACAGGGCTACGAGCAGTACTTC
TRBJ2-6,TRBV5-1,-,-,CASTRGHSSSGANVLTF,TGCGCCAGCACCCGGGGACACTCGAGCTCTGGGGCCAACGTCCTGACTTTC
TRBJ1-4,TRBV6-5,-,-,CASSYSSRAREKLFF,TGTGCCAGCAGTTACTCTAGCAGGGCGCGGGAAAAACTGTTTTTT
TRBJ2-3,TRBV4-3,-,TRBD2,CASSQAPSGRDTQYF,TGCGCCAGCAGCCAAGCGCCTAGCGGGCGAGATACGCAGTATTTT
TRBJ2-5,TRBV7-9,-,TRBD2,CASIYQLAGPSAQYF,TGTGCCAGCATCTATCAACTAGCGGGCCCCTCCGCCCAGTACTTC
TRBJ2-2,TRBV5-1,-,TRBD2,CASSLGLAPGSLNTGELFF,TGCGCCAGCAGCTTAGGACTAGCCCCGGGTAGCCTGAACACCGGGGAGCTGTTTTTT
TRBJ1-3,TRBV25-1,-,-,CASSGMTAGSGNTIYF,TGTGCCAGCAGTGGGATGACAGCAGGCTCTGGAAACACCATATATTTT
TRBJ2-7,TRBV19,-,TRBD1,CASRRTGALEQYF,TGTGCCAGTAGAAGAACAGGGGCTCTCGAGCAGTACTTC
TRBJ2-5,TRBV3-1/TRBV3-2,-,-,CASSQEWDSAQYF,TGTGCCAGCAGCCAAGAGTGGGACTCGGCCCAGTACTTC
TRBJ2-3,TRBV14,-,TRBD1,CASSIGQGQIRTDTQYF,TGTGCCAGCAGCATTGGACAGGGTCAGATTCGGACAGATACGCAGTATTTT
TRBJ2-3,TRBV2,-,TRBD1,CASREGQVQVPQYF,TGTGCCAGCAGGGAAGGACAGGTTCAGGTTCCGCAGTATTTT
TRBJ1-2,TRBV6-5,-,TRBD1,CASSYSTGRGYTF,TGTGCCAGCAGTTACTCGACAGGGAGAGGCTACACCTTC
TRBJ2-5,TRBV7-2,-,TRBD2,CASSLLGGGRETQYF,TGTGCCAGCAGCTTACTTGGGGGAGGGAGAGAGACCCAGTACTTC
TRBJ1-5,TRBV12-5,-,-,CASGLHPQGPAEPQHF,TGTGCTAGTGGTTTGCACCCTCAGGGGCCCGCTGAGCCCCAGCATTTT
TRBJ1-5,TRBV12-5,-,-,CASGLVHGGNQPQHF,TGTGCTAGTGGTTTGGTACACGGGGGGAATCAGCCCCAGCATTTT
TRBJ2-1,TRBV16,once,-,CASSPIAGLAYNEQFF,TGTGCCAGCAGCCCGATTGCGGGACTTGCATACAATGAGCAGTTCTTC
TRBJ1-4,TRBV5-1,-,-,CASSPGSPNEKLFF,TGCGCCAGCAGCCCCGGGTCGCCGAATGAAAAACTGTTTTTT
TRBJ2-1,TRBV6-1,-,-,CASSEGGTIYEQFF,TGTGCCAGCAGTGAAGGAGGCACCATCTATGAGCAGTTCTTC
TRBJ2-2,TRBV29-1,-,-,CSVVSGRTGTGELFF,TGCAGCGTTGTATCTGGGAGAACGGGCACCGGGGAGCTGTTTTTT
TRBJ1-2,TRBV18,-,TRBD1,CASSPGQHGYTF,TGTGCCAGCTCACCGGGACAGCATGGCTACACCTTC